The rows below give T cell receptor beta chains drawn from one sample of a study of T cell responses to AZD1222 COVID-19 vaccine. Here immunoSEQ multiplex PCR was the method, and the copy in TCRdb shows in-frame clones only, minus some. The data show roughly 160,000 clones, with about 91% seen just once and roughly 4.3% held by the top ten. Material: peripheral blood, obtained on day 0 of MenACWY control vaccination. The receptors were gathered from an adult in good health. Both conserved end residues are part of each CDR3. The order of the fields is D gene, V gene, clone size, J gene, CDR3 DNA, CDR3 protein. The D gene is left open where the match is weak. The listing skips clone size in some rows; elsewhere it reads once, few, many or a size class.

>NA|TRBV7-9|NA|TRBJ1-1
TGTGCCAGCAGCTTAGACGCCAGGTACACTGAAGCTTTCTTT
CASSLDARYTEAFF
>NA|TRBV27|NA|TRBJ2-1
TGTGCCAGCAGTTTATGGCGGGATACTCGAAATGAGCAGTTCTTC
CASSLWRDTRNEQFF
>NA|TRBV7-7|NA|TRBJ1-1
TGTGCTAGCAGCTTATTCCCGAACACTGAAGCTTTCTTT
CASSLFPNTEAFF
>TRBD1|TRBV7-9|NA|TRBJ1-6
TGTGCCAGCAGCCCGTGGACAGGGGTCACTGATTCACCCCTCCACTTT
CASSPWTGVTDSPLHF
>TRBD1|TRBV7-9|few|TRBJ2-7
TGTGCCAGCAGCCTCCCCCAGGGGGCAAACGAGCAGTACTTC
CASSLPQGANEQYF
>TRBD2|TRBV9|NA|TRBJ2-7
TGTGCCAGCAGCGGAACCGGGACTAGCGGATACTACGAGCAGTACTTC
CASSGTGTSGYYEQYF
>NA|TRBV13|NA|TRBJ1-2
TGTGCCAGCAGCTTAGGGGCAGACTATGGCTACACCTTC
CASSLGADYGYTF
>TRBD2|TRBV5-1|NA|TRBJ2-7
TGCGCCAGCAGCTTGGTTGCGGGAGACGGCGAGCAGTACTTC
CASSLVAGDGEQYF
>TRBD1|TRBV30|NA|TRBJ2-3
TGTGCCTACAAGAGGGCAGGGGGAAGCACAGATACGCAGTATTTT
CAYKRAGGSTDTQYF
>TRBD1|TRBV3-1/TRBV3-2|NA|TRBJ2-5
TGTGCCAGCAGAGACAGGGGGACCCAGTACTTC
CASRDRGTQYF
>NA|TRBV12-3/TRBV12-4|NA|TRBJ1-2
TGTGCCAGCAGTTTCCAGATTTCGTGGGGCTACACCTTC
CASSFQISWGYTF
>TRBD1|TRBV5-6|NA|TRBJ1-2
TGTGCCAGCAGCCAGACCGGGACAGTTGGCTACACCTTC
CASSQTGTVGYTF
>NA|TRBV14|NA|TRBJ2-3
TGTGCCAGCAGCCAAGAGAAGTCTAGCCTCACAGATACGCAGTATTTT
CASSQEKSSLTDTQYF
>NA|TRBV20-1|few|TRBJ2-7
TGCAGTGCTAGAGAGGGCGACGAGCAGTACTTC
CSAREGDEQYF
>NA|TRBV18|few|TRBJ1-1
TGTGCCAGCTCACCTAGGGGTGGCTGGGATGTGAACACTGAAGCTTTCTTT
CASSPRGGWDVNTEAFF
>NA|TRBV7-3|NA|TRBJ1-2
TGTGCCAGCAGCTTTGGGGGGACGTCTGGCTACACCTTC
CASSFGGTSGYTF
>NA|TRBV2|NA|TRBJ2-2
TGTGCCAGCAGTGAAAGGGGCCGACAGAACACCGGGGAGCTGTTTTTT
CASSERGRQNTGELFF
>NA|TRBV11-2|NA|TRBJ1-1
TGTGCCAGCAGCCAGGTGACAGCCACTGAAGCTTTCTTT
CASSQVTATEAFF
>NA|TRBV6-5|NA|TRBJ2-7
TGTGCCAGCAGTTCGTCTACAAGGGGATCCTACGAGCAGTACTTC
CASSSSTRGSYEQYF
>TRBD1|TRBV10-3|NA|TRBJ2-7
TGTGCCATCAGAACAGGACAGGGAAGAGACGAGCAGTACTTC
CAIRTGQGRDEQYF
>TRBD2|TRBV14|NA|TRBJ2-2
TGTGCCAGCAGCCCCGTCCTAGCGGGAGTTGGCGGGGAGCTGTTTTTT
CASSPVLAGVGGELFF
>TRBD2|TRBV27|once|TRBJ2-5
TGTGCCAGCAGTCCCCAGACTAGCGGGAGGCGGGAGACCCAGTACTTC
CASSPQTSGRRETQYF
>TRBD2|TRBV9|NA|TRBJ2-2
TGTGCCAGCAGCGACCAGCGGGAGTACGGCACCGGGGAGCTGTTTTTT
CASSDQREYGTGELFF
>TRBD1|TRBV27|NA|TRBJ1-1
TGTGCCAGCAGTTCTGTAAAGACAGGGCGGGGCACTGAAGCTTTCTTT
CASSSVKTGRGTEAFF
>NA|TRBV9|NA|TRBJ2-3
TGTGCCAGCAGCGTATTCAGCTTCACAGATACGCAGTATTTT
CASSVFSFTDTQYF
>TRBD2|TRBV29-1|NA|TRBJ2-1
TGCAGCGTTGGATCATCTAGCGGGGCCTCCGTTGAGCAGTTCTTC
CSVGSSSGASVEQFF
>TRBD1|TRBV19|once|TRBJ2-2
TGTGCCAGTCGCCTAGACAGGGCGGAGAACGGGGAGCTGTTTTTT
CASRLDRAENGELFF
>TRBD2|TRBV5-1|NA|TRBJ2-1
TGCGCCAGCAGCAAAGGAGATCTAGCGGGAGGGAACCATGAGCAGTTCTTC
CASSKGDLAGGNHEQFF
>NA|TRBV5-1|NA|TRBJ2-2
TGCGCCAGCAGCCCGGACGGGAGCAACACCGGGGAGCTGTTTTTT
CASSPDGSNTGELFF
>NA|TRBV7-2|NA|TRBJ1-1
TGTGCCAGCAGCTTAGGTATTGACGGCGGAACTGAAGCTTTCTTT
CASSLGIDGGTEAFF
>NA|TRBV7-2|NA|TRBJ1-6
TGTGCCAGCAGCTTAGATGGGAGCCCCAATTCACCCCTCCACTTT
CASSLDGSPNSPLHF
>TRBD1|TRBV7-9|once|TRBJ2-7
TGTGCCAGCAGCTTAAGGACAGGGCAATACGAGCAGTACTTC
CASSLRTGQYEQYF
>TRBD1|TRBV4-1|NA|TRBJ1-2
TGCGCCAGCAGCCAAGACCCGACAGGGATGGATGGCTACACCTTC
CASSQDPTGMDGYTF
>NA|TRBV24-1|few|TRBJ2-7
TGTGCCACCAGTGAACGAGACCATCCTCGCGAGCAGTACTTC
CATSERDHPREQYF